The 13 T cell receptor beta chains listed next were all sequenced from one sample in a study of T cell changes during pregnancy in multiple sclerosis. The repertoire was sequenced with immunoSEQ multiplex PCR; TCRdb's copy has only in-frame clones and lacks some. The profile shows 65,000 to 95,000 clones, 93% of them singletons. This material consisted of peripheral blood, taken after pregnancy. These receptors were obtained from a female donor in good health, enrolled as a control in a pregnancy study.

This chain links TRBV7-3 with TRBJ2-5; D perhaps matches TRBD1 (5 bases). The V and J ends lost 5 bases and 1 base respectively, with 14 bases between them. This CDR3 is 15 amino acids long. Looked up from germline, CDR1 is SGHTA and CDR2 is FQGTGA. The CDR3 is CASSLQGGPQETQYF. The CDR3 DNA reads TGTGCCAGCAGCCTCCAGGGTGGGCCCCAAGAGACCCAGTACTTC.

This chain uses TRBV28 with TRBJ2-7; tentatively, D is TRBD2 (6 bases). Deletions cut 8 bases from V and 0 bases from J, with 26 bases between. Germline V lookup: CDR1 MDHEN, CDR2 SYDVKM. This CDR3 region has 18 residues. As DNA, the CDR3 is TGTGCCAGCGGATCTCCCCTTGGGACTGGCGAAAACTCCTACGAGCAGTACTTC. Amino acids: CASGSPLGTGENSYEQYF.

The chain has TRBV7-2 and TRBJ2-6; D is possibly TRBD1 (5 bases). Trimming pared 6 bases from V and 1 base from J, leaving 13 bases between. Per germline, CDR1 SGHTA and CDR2 FQGNSA. This CDR3 comprises 16 residues. The CDR3 loop reads CASRSRQRSGANVLTF. CDR3 nucleotide sequence: TGTGCCAGCAGGTCTCGACAGCGATCTGGGGCCAACGTCCTGACTTTC.

The V call is TRBV7-8, the J call TRBJ2-5; D unclear. The CDR3 runs 15 residues. V lost 5 bases to trimming and J lost 2 bases, with 15 bases between them. The germline V gene has CDR1 SGHVS and CDR2 FQNEAQ. The CDR3 nucleotides read TGTGCCAGCAGCCCGTCTAGAAGTGTTCAAGAGACCCAGTACTTC. Translating it yields CASSPSRSVQETQYF.

V is TRBV5-1 and J is TRBJ2-5, with 8 bases lining up with TRBD2. The CDR3 is 14 residues long. With 9 bases clipped from V and 4 bases from J, the junction kept 11 bases outside the gene matches. From germline, CDR1 is SGHRS and CDR2 YFSETQ. The chain's CDR3 is CATNLAGRGETQYF. The CDR3 DNA reads as TGCGCCACAAACTTAGCGGGACGGGGAGAGACCCAGTACTTC.

The chain links TRBV2 to TRBJ1-2; D not certain. The CDR3 has 12 amino acids. Deletions cut 3 bases from V and 8 bases from J, with 10 bases between. Germline V lookup: CDR1 SNHLY, CDR2 FYNNEI. In DNA, the CDR3 is TGTGCCAGCAGTGACGATCGGCGGGGCTACACCTTC. Translating gives CASSDDRRGYTF.

The chain couples TRBV30 to TRBJ1-1; D gene ambiguous. Germline lookup yields CDR1 GTSNPN and CDR2 SVGIG (reference sequence). Trimming took 1 base from V and 6 from J, leaving 9 bases between them. The CDR3 runs to 12 residues. The chain's CDR3 is CAWSDGRAEAFF. CDR3 bases: TGTGCCTGGAGTGACGGGAGGGCTGAAGCTTTCTTT.

The chain links TRBV9 to TRBJ2-3, with 7 bases aligning to TRBD1. The V and J ends lost 3 bases and 3 bases, in that order; junction bases with no gene match: 10. The germline CDR1 and CDR2 sequences are SGDLS and YYNGEE. This CDR3 region has 16 residues. The DNA of the CDR3 is TGTGCCAGCAGCGCCGTGGACAGGATGGGGACAGATACGCAGTATTTT. Its protein is CASSAVDRMGTDTQYF.

The chain has TRBV5-6 and TRBJ2-7, with D perhaps matching TRBD2 (6 bases). The CDR3 is 16 amino acids. CDR1 is SGHDT and CDR2 is YYEEEE in the germline V gene. V was clipped by 4 bases and J by 3 bases, with 20 bases between them. The CDR3 loop reads CASSATWDGLYYEQYF. CDR3 sequence (DNA): TGTGCCAGCAGCGCTACTTGGGACGGACTATACTACGAGCAGTACTTC. Full variable domain (outside the CDR3, taken from reference TRBV5-6 and TRBJ2-7): DAGVTQSPTHLIKTRGQQVTLRCSPKSGHDTVSWYQQALGQGPQFIFQYYEEEERQRGNFPDRFSGHQFPNYSSELNVNALLLGDSALYLCASSATWDGLYYEQYFGPGTRLTVT.

The chain carries TRBV29-1 and TRBJ1-1; no firm D call. This CDR3 comprises 10 residues. The germline V gene has CDR1 SQVTM and CDR2 ANQGSEA. The V gene lost 7 bases and the J gene lost 0 bases, with 3 bases spanning the gap. CDR3: CSAVNTEAFF. As DNA, the CDR3 is TGCAGCGCTGTGAACACTGAAGCTTTCTTT.

This sequence joins TRBV19 and TRBJ1-2; D not resolved. CDR3 length: 11 residues. V was clipped by 0 bases and J by 11 bases, with 7 bases between them. The germline gives CDR1 LNHDA, CDR2 SQIVND (reference sequence). Here the CDR3 reads CASSIDRRYTF. The CDR3 region has the DNA TGTGCCAGTAGTATAGACAGGAGGTACACCTTC.

This chain joins TRBV19 and TRBJ1-6; D is ambiguous. The CDR3 runs to 12 residues. Germline-derived CDR1 and CDR2 are LNHDA and SQIVND (reference sequence). Trimming took off 3 bases at V and 7 bases at J, with 4 bases between the two ends. The CDR3 is CASSIPNSPLHF. The CDR3 DNA follows: TGTGCCAGTAGTATTCCGAATTCACCCCTCCACTTT. Variable domain in full (rest from reference TRBV19 and TRBJ1-6): DGGITQSPKYLFRKEGQNVTLSCEQNLNHDAMYWYRQDPGQGLRLIYYSQIVNDFQKGDIAEGYSVSREKKESFPLTVTSAQKNPTAFYLCASSIPNSPLHFGNGTRLTVT.

The rearrangement joins TRBV11-2 to TRBJ2-2, with 9 nucleotides matching TRBD1. Germline V gives CDR1 SGHAT, CDR2 FQNNGV. This CDR3 is 14 amino acids long. The trim removed 4 bases at V and 6 bases at J, leaving 3 bases unmatched. The CDR3 DNA reads TGTGCCAGCAGCTCACGGACAGGGGCCGGGGAGCTGTTTTTT. The encoded protein is CASSSRTGAGELFF.